The clone carrying this TCR beta chain was detected only a few times. Its antigen is unidentified. This may stem from a read error, because a much larger clone lies one nucleotide away. Since no conserved phenylalanine or tryptophan closes the CDR3, a read error is the likely cause. Cells sorted as Tregs were CD4+, CD25+ and CD127-/low. Full-length variable regions came from constant-region reverse primers plus semi-nested Nested Universal Primer A PCR. One entry per CDR3 protein results from TCRdb running MiXCR on the 5' RACE reads. Of 8,500 to 13,000 distinct CDR3 sequences in the sample, approximately 17% are singletons; the top ten hold 3% to 4.5%. General study findings and limits: Tumor Tregs overlapped most with tumor, then blood, naive CD4+ cells.

CDR1 and CDR2 (germline): SGHTA, FQGNSA. The V gene end was trimmed by 5 bases and the J gene end by 4 bases; junction bases not matched to a gene: 11. This CDR3 has 18 residues. The specimen sequenced was Tregs sorted from a lymph node. The chain recombines TRBV7-2 with TRBJ2-1, with 13 nucleotides matching TRBD2. The receptor comes from a female donor with breast cancer. As DNA, the CDR3 is TGTGCCAGCAGCACCCGAACCAGGACTAGCGGGAGTTACAATGAGCAGTTCCTC. Its translation: CASSTRTRTSGSYNEQFL.